Presented here are 26 T cell receptor beta chains from one specimen sequenced in a study of shared T cell receptors in the human thymus. Produced via immunoSEQ multiplex PCR; TCRdb's table is partial and in-frame only. The repertoire includes under 850,000 clones, roughly 90% of them detected once, and about 0.01% sits in the top ten. The same specimen was also included in a second study, on human thymus T cells.

The sequenced material came from thymocytes. Receptors originate from a boy younger than two with a congenital heart defect.

The chain couples TRBV7-9 to TRBJ2-5; 12 bases are a match to TRBD2. Germline V gene lookup returns CDR1 SEHNR and CDR2 FQNEAQ (reference sequence). There are 16 residues in the CDR3. J was trimmed by 1 base and V by 5 bases; bases with no gene match: 5. The CDR3 protein is CASSPTSGGFQETQYF. CDR3 nucleotides: TGTGCCAGCAGCCCGACTAGCGGGGGATTCCAAGAGACCCAGTACTTC.

CDR3 coding DNA: TGTGCCAGCCTCGGAGGTAGCGGGTCCTACAATGAGCAGTTCTTC. Residues: CASLGGSGSYNEQFF. The chain carries TRBV27 and TRBJ2-1, with TRBD2 matching 7 bases. J lost 1 base, V lost 8 bases, and 8 bases had no gene match. There are 15 residues in the CDR3. CDR1 and CDR2 (germline): MNHEY, SMNVEV (reference sequence).

This sequence joins TRBV11-3 and TRBJ2-2, with 12 bases identical to TRBD1. The junction had 8 bases not matched to a gene; V was cut back by 4 bases and J by 2 bases. CDR1 and CDR2 (germline): SGHNT, YENEEA. This CDR3 contains 18 residues. CDR3 residues: CASSSLGQGATNTGELFF. CDR3 DNA: TGTGCCAGCAGCTCTCTGGGACAGGGGGCGACAAACACCGGGGAGCTGTTTTTT.

With regard to this clone: The junction departs from the called germline gene at one end, perhaps through a read error. The V call is TRBV27, the J call TRBJ2-1, with 8 bases lining up with TRBD2. Germline V gene data show CDR1 as MNHEY and CDR2 as SMNVEV (reference sequence). CDR3 size: 16 residues. This chain's CDR3 is CASSLWGRGDLAGSVF. The CDR3 coding sequence is TGTGCCAGCAGTTTATGGGGGCGGGGGGACTTAGCGGGATCCGTCTTC.

V usage is TRBV9 and J usage is TRBJ2-1, with 10 positions matching TRBD2. CDR3 length: 17 amino acids. CDR1 is SGDLS, CDR2 YYNGEE, per germline. Trimming cost V 0 bases and J 0 bases; bases outside gene matches: 3. CDR3 nucleotide sequence: TGTGCCAGCAGCGTAGCTAGCGGGAGCCACTCCTACAATGAGCAGTTCTTC. Residues: CASSVASGSHSYNEQFF.

J is TRBJ1-5 and V is TRBV5-8; D is uncertain. The germline gives CDR1 SGHTS, CDR2 YDEGEE. The CDR3 is made up of 13 amino acids. Trimming cost V 5 bases and J 6 bases, with 12 bases left between them. CDR3 residues: CASSRTEGQPQHF. The DNA for the CDR3 is TGTGCCAGCAGTAGAACGGAGGGTCAGCCCCAGCATTTT. Combining the CDR3 with reference TRBV5-8 and TRBJ1-5 gives the whole variable domain EAGVTQSPTHLIKTRGQQATLRCSPISGHTSVYWYQQALGLGLQFLLWYDEGEERNRGNFPPRFSGRQFPNYSSELNVNALELEDSALYLCASSRTEGQPQHFGDGTRLSIL.

This clone was counted between two and nine times. The chain is built from TRBV5-6 and TRBJ1-4; weak D call: TRBD1 (5 bases). The V gene lost 3 bases and the J gene lost 5 bases, with 11 bases spanning the gap. The CDR3 consists of 14 residues. The V gene's germline CDR1 is SGHDT and CDR2 YYEEEE. The CDR3, as DNA: TGTGCCAGCAGCTGGGATGGGGGGAATGAAAAACTGTTTTTT. It is translated as CASSWDGGNEKLFF.

The count of this clone is one. The V call is TRBV6-5, the J call TRBJ1-1, with 7 bases matching TRBD1. The germline CDR1 and CDR2 sequences are MNHEY and SVGAGI. The CDR3 runs to 14 residues. V was pared by 0 bases and J by 10 bases, with 8 bases of the junction left unmatched. The CDR3 DNA sequence: TGTGCCAGCAGTTACTCGTCACAGGGGACGATAGCTTTCTTT. It translates to CASSYSSQGTIAFF.

The CDR3 DNA reads TGTGCCAGCAGCCCCCCAGGATCTCGCAACTACAATGAGCAGTTCTTC. This encodes CASSPPGSRNYNEQFF. This chain joins TRBV7-4 and TRBJ2-1; D ambiguous. This CDR3 has 16 amino acids. V gave up 5 bases and J gave up 3 bases, with 17 bases separating them. CDR1 is SGHVT, CDR2 SQSDAQ, per germline.

The CDR3 loop reads CASPNKGTGGLHGYTF. The CDR3, as DNA: TGTGCCAGCCCTAATAAGGGGACAGGGGGCCTCCATGGCTACACCTTC. This chain joins TRBV2 and TRBJ1-2, with TRBD1 matching over 12 bases. CDR1 and CDR2 from the germline V gene are SNHLY and FYNNEI. V trimming: 8 bases; J trimming: 6 bases; junction bases outside the gene matches: 13. The CDR3 covers 16 residues.

This chain links TRBV9 with TRBJ2-3; 7 positions match TRBD2. J lost 8 bases, V lost 4 bases, and 7 bases had no gene match. Germline lookup yields CDR1 SGDLS and CDR2 YYNGEE. CDR3 size: 13 residues. This chain's CDR3 is CASSPTSGGTQYF. CDR3 in DNA: TGTGCCAGCAGCCCCACCTCGGGGGGTACGCAGTATTTT.

This clone was recorded a few times. V and J are TRBV4-2 and TRBJ2-2; 9 bases are shared with TRBD1. CDR1 and CDR2 from the germline V gene are LGHNA and YNFKEQ. J gave up 5 bases and V 0 bases, and 10 bases lay outside the gene matches. The CDR3 sequence is 18 residues long. CDR3 in DNA: TGTGCCAGCAGCCAAGATCTACAGGGGGCATGGGTGACCGGGGAGCTGTTTTTT. Protein: CASSQDLQGAWVTGELFF.

The rearrangement joins TRBV19 to TRBJ2-7, with unresolved D. This CDR3 spans 13 amino acids. Trimming removed 10 bases at V and 2 bases at J, with 15 bases between. Germline V gene lookup returns CDR1 LNHDA and CDR2 SQIVND (reference sequence). The CDR3 is CATSSTPPYEQYF. CDR3 sequence (DNA): TGTGCCACCTCGTCGACTCCACCCTACGAGCAGTACTTC.

The chain combines TRBV28 with TRBJ1-3, with D hard to call. Germline V gene sequence: CDR1 MDHEN, CDR2 SYDVKM. Trimming pared 5 bases from V and 1 base from J, leaving 15 bases between. There are 16 residues in the CDR3. The CDR3 protein is CASSPHSHISGNTIYF. The CDR3 region has the DNA TGTGCCAGCAGTCCCCACAGCCATATATCTGGAAACACCATATATTTT.

CDR3 bases: TGTGCCAGTAGCAATGGACAGGGGGCGTATGGAAACACCATATATTTT. This sequence encodes CASSNGQGAYGNTIYF. This chain connects TRBV19 to TRBJ1-3, with 11 bases matching TRBD1. The J segment lost 3 bases and the V segment lost 6 bases, leaving 7 bases of the junction unmatched. The CDR3 consists of 16 residues. The V gene's germline CDR1 is LNHDA and CDR2 SQIVND (reference sequence). The whole variable domain, remainder taken from reference TRBV19 and TRBJ1-3, is DGGITQSPKYLFRKEGQNVTLSCEQNLNHDAMYWYRQDPGQGLRLIYYSQIVNDFQKGDIAEGYSVSREKKESFPLTVTSAQKNPTAFYLCASSNGQGAYGNTIYFGEGSWLTVV.

The chain uses TRBV28 and TRBJ2-2, with 10 bases matching TRBD1. CDR3 length equals 16 residues. The V gene's germline CDR1 is MDHEN and CDR2 SYDVKM. The V and J ends lost 4 bases and 7 bases, in that order; junction bases with no gene match: 9. This chain's CDR3 is CASSSPGQGWGGELFF. Here the CDR3 DNA reads TGTGCCAGCAGTTCACCGGGACAGGGGTGGGGCGGGGAGCTGTTTTTT.

The V gene is TRBV7-4, the J gene TRBJ2-5, with D perhaps TRBD2 (7 bases). Trimming took 7 bases from V and 4 from J, leaving 34 bases between them. Germline CDR1 and CDR2: SGHVT and SQSDAQ. The CDR3 has 20 amino acids. CDR3 nucleotides: TGTGCCAGCACCCTGAAACCCCGTGCGGGGGCGGCTTGGGGAGGAGAGACCCAGTACTTC. Amino acid sequence: CASTLKPRAGAAWGGETQYF.

The table lists this clone with a few counts. This chain connects TRBV10-3 to TRBJ2-7, with TRBD1 as a possible D gene (6 bases). The germline gives CDR1 ENHRY, CDR2 SYGVKD. V was pared by 3 bases and J by 2 bases, with 11 bases between. The CDR3 consists of 14 residues. Written as DNA, the CDR3 is TGTGCCATCAGTGAAAACAGGGTCCCCTACGAGCAGTACTTC. Translation gives CAISENRVPYEQYF.

This clone was observed a few times. The J gene is TRBJ1-2, the V gene TRBV19; possibly TRBD1 for D (6 bases). V shed 10 bases and J shed 2 bases, with 20 bases lying between them. The CDR3 is 15 residues long. From germline, CDR1 is LNHDA and CDR2 SQIVND (reference sequence). The CDR3 region has the DNA TGTGCCATCAGGAGAGGGACAAAGGGGAACTATGGCTACACCTTC. This sequence encodes CAIRRGTKGNYGYTF.

This clone was seen a single time. The rearrangement links TRBV10-3 to TRBJ2-7; TRBD2 matches at 7 bases. In germline, CDR1 is ENHRY, CDR2 SYGVKD. V trimming: 2 bases; J trimming: 0 bases; junction bases outside the gene matches: 19. The CDR3 spans 20 residues. This CDR3 is CAISEQGAADTSAPSYEQYF. The CDR3 bases are TGTGCCATCAGTGAGCAAGGGGCGGCCGATACTAGCGCGCCCTCCTACGAGCAGTACTTC.

CDR3 DNA sequence: TGCGCCAGCAGCCTCGGGACTAGCAACGACGAGCAGTACTTC. Translating gives CASSLGTSNDEQYF. The rearrangement uses TRBV5-1 and TRBJ2-7, with TRBD2 matching 9 bases. Germline V CDR1 and CDR2: SGHRS, YFSETQ. The ends lost 4 bases at V and 5 bases at J; junction bases unmatched: 7. The CDR3 sequence is 14 residues long. Using reference TRBV5-1 and TRBJ2-7 for the parts outside the CDR3, the full variable domain is KAGVTQTPRYLIKTRGQQVTLSCSPISGHRSVSWYQQTPGQGLQFLFEYFSETQRNKGNFPGRFSGRQFSNSRSEMNVSTLELGDSALYLCASSLGTSNDEQYFGPGTRLTVT.

The rearrangement joins TRBV4-3 to TRBJ2-3; 12 bases match TRBD2. The CDR3 covers 17 residues. The V segment lost 0 bases and the J segment 5 bases; nucleotides outside the gene matches: 6. Germline values: CDR1 LGHNA, CDR2 YSLEER. The CDR3 sequence is CASSQDRKLAGGDTQYF. CDR3 sequence (DNA): TGCGCCAGCAGCCAAGATAGGAAACTAGCGGGAGGAGATACGCAGTATTTT.

The rearrangement links TRBV7-9 to TRBJ2-2; D gene ambiguous. There are 15 residues in the CDR3. Germline V gene lookup returns CDR1 SEHNR and CDR2 FQNEAQ (reference sequence). Trimming cost V 0 bases and J 3 bases, with 8 bases left between them. This CDR3 reads CASSLAVLYTGELFF. The CDR3 region has the DNA TGTGCCAGCAGCTTAGCGGTACTATACACCGGGGAGCTGTTTTTT.

This chain connects TRBV27 to TRBJ1-4; D call uncertain. Germline V CDR1 and CDR2: MNHEY, SMNVEV (reference sequence). The V end was cut by 6 bases, the J end by 8 bases, with 16 bases between. The CDR3 extends over 14 amino acids. CDR3 in amino acids: CASSPSGKLEKLFF. As DNA, the CDR3 is TGTGCCAGCAGCCCCTCCGGGAAGCTAGAAAAACTGTTTTTT. The full variable domain, its missing parts supplied by reference TRBV27 and TRBJ1-4, is EAQVTQNPRYLITVTGKKLTVTCSQNMNHEYMSWYRQDPGLGLRQIYYSMNVEVTDKGDVPEGYKVSRKEKRNFPLILESPSPNQTSLYFCASSPSGKLEKLFFGSGTQLSVL.

This chain links TRBV7-9 with TRBJ2-7, with D unresolved. The CDR3 covers 15 residues. Between the trimmed V and J ends, which lost 5 bases and 3 bases, there was a span of 17 bases. CDR1 and CDR2 (germline): SEHNR, FQNEAQ (reference sequence). The CDR3 DNA sequence: TGTGCCAGCAGCATTCGACTCGCCACCCACTACGAGCAGTACTTC. It is translated as CASSIRLATHYEQYF.

The chain links TRBV2 to TRBJ2-3; 11 bases are a match to TRBD1. The CDR3 totals 16 residues. The germline V gene encodes CDR1 SNHLY and CDR2 FYNNEI. The V segment lost 5 bases and the J segment 2 bases; nucleotides outside the gene matches: 6. The DNA of the CDR3 is TGTGCCAGCAGTTCGGACAGGGGGCTAACCACAGATACGCAGTATTTT. It yields the protein CASSSDRGLTTDTQYF.